Shown below are 6 T cell receptor beta chains from a single sample sequenced in a study of response to subunit inactivated influenza vaccine. MiXCR, applied by TCRdb to the RT-PCR reads, yields one record per CDR3 protein. The data contain 550,000 to 800,000 distinct CDR3 sequences, about 15% of them singletons. Sequencing was performed on PBMCs from blood, taken 14 to 15 days before vaccination. The receptor set was obtained from a man in his fifties who received an inactivated influenza vaccine.

The rearrangement joins TRBV6-4 to TRBJ2-1; 9 nucleotides match TRBD1. V lost 4 bases, J lost 4 bases, and 8 bases stayed unmatched. The CDR3 extends over 16 amino acids. Germline assignment: CDR1 MRHNA and CDR2 SNTAGT. The CDR3 reads CASSAYAGQGYNEQFF. For the CDR3, the DNA is TGTGCCAGCAGTGCTTACGCGGGACAGGGATACAATGAGCAGTTCTTC.

The rearrangement links TRBV15 to TRBJ2-6; the D gene is possibly TRBD1 (5 bases). The V end lost 8 bases, the J end lost 1 base, and 9 bases lay between the germline ends. Germline V gene lookup returns CDR1 LNHNV and CDR2 YYDKDF (reference sequence). The CDR3 is 14 amino acids. The CDR3 sequence: CATADRSGANVLTF. In nucleotides, the CDR3 is TGTGCCACCGCCGACAGATCTGGGGCCAACGTCCTGACTTTC.

Of note for this clonotype: At one end, the junction sequence differs from germline, possibly due to a read error. CDR3 in amino acids: CARSLSADQPQHF. The CDR3 nucleotides are TGTGCCAGAAGCTTGAGCGCCGATCAGCCCCAGCATTTT. The rearrangement uses TRBV5-6 and TRBJ1-5, with D unclear. In germline, CDR1 is SGHDT, CDR2 YYEEEE. This CDR3 spans 13 amino acids.

The J gene is TRBJ1-6, the V gene TRBV4-1; D might be TRBD1 (5 bases). Germline values: CDR1 MGHRA, CDR2 YSYEKL. The length of the CDR3 is 16 residues. Trimming shortened V by 0 bases and J by 10 bases, and 16 bases separated the two germline ends. As DNA, the CDR3 is TGCGCCAGCAGCCAAGAATCCGCAGGGATAGAATCACCCCTCCACTTT. This gives the protein CASSQESAGIESPLHF.

The J gene is TRBJ2-3, the V gene TRBV11-2; 12 nucleotides match TRBD2. The CDR3 runs 17 residues. V trimming: 2 bases; J trimming: 2 bases; junction bases outside the gene matches: 5. CDR1 is SGHAT, CDR2 FQNNGV, per germline. CDR3: CASSLNGLAGNTDTQYF. In nucleotides, the CDR3 is TGTGCCAGCAGCTTAAATGGACTAGCGGGGAACACAGATACGCAGTATTTT.

This clonotype came up a few times. The chain has TRBV6-2 or TRBV6-3 and TRBJ2-3; possible D gene TRBD2, 6 bases. The germline V gene encodes CDR1 MNHEY and CDR2 SVGEGT. This CDR3 is 18 amino acids long. V shed 0 bases and J shed 0 bases, with 16 bases lying between them. CDR3 region: CASSYSWDSLSSTDTQYF. The CDR3 DNA sequence: TGTGCCAGCAGTTACTCGTGGGACTCCTTATCTAGCACAGATACGCAGTATTTT.